What follows is one T cell receptor beta chain and its context. Its cognate antigen is unknown. Since no conserved phenylalanine or tryptophan closes the CDR3, a read error is the likely cause. The sample is drawn from a study of T cells in Graves' hyperthyroidism and ophthalmopathy. Study as a whole: The authors collected peripheral blood at initial diagnosis, before any treatment.

Amplification yielded TCR beta CDR3 regions, with RNA transcripts as the source. The HTBI primer set was used in a first-round RT-PCR of the TCR CDR3. TCRdb analysed the multiplex PCR reads with MiXCR anew, one entry per CDR3 protein. Among hundreds of thousands of distinct CDR3 sequences listed, roughly a third were seen once. Overall study findings and caveats: Prediction of ophthalmopathy progression came a median around 6.1 months pre-onset.

This clonotype originated in a woman in her 40s with Graves' hyperthyroidism. The sample taken for sequencing was blood.

CDR3 sequence: CSALPQVQYEQYL. DNA of the CDR3: TGCAGTGCTCTCCCCCAGGTTCAATACGAGCAGTACCTC. This chain links TRBV20-1 with TRBJ2-7; no definite D call. This CDR3 has 13 amino acids. V was pared by 5 bases and J by 4 bases, with 15 bases between. CDR1 is DFQATT and CDR2 is SNEGSKA in the germline V gene (reference sequence).